These 29 T cell receptor beta chains came from one sample sequenced in a study of blood T cell repertoires in COVID-19. The assay was immunoSEQ multiplex PCR, and TCRdb's table has in-frame clones only and misses some. Counted here are fewer than 250,000 clones, less than 90% occurring once; the ten biggest clones make up more than 3%. The sequenced sample consisted of PBMCs or T cells enriched from blood (not recorded which). All receptors derive from a woman aged 30 to 39 who had been exposed to COVID-19.

The chain uses TRBV19 and TRBJ2-5; 7 positions agree with TRBD1. V shed 8 bases and J 1 base; nucleotides not matched to a gene: 4. Germline CDR1 and CDR2: LNHDA and SQIVND (reference sequence). The CDR3 is 13 amino acids. This CDR3 is CASWDRTQETQYF. In DNA form, the CDR3 reads TGTGCCAGTTGGGACAGAACCCAAGAGACCCAGTACTTC.

The gene calls are TRBV12-5 and TRBJ2-1; D is possibly TRBD1 (5 bases). V lost 5 bases, J lost 4 bases, and 12 bases lay in between. This CDR3 has 14 residues. Germline V lookup: CDR1 LGHNT, CDR2 FRNRAP. CDR3 protein: CASGGVGPYNEQFF. The CDR3 nucleotides read TGTGCTAGTGGTGGGGTGGGGCCGTACAATGAGCAGTTCTTC.

J is TRBJ1-1 and V is TRBV2; 7 nucleotides align to TRBD1. Unmatched junction bases numbered 15, after V lost 5 bases and J lost 3 bases. Germline V gene sequence: CDR1 SNHLY, CDR2 FYNNEI. CDR3 size: 17 residues. CDR3 sequence: CASSTRQGLLGYTEAFF. In nucleotides, the CDR3 is TGTGCCAGCAGTACCCGACAGGGTCTACTGGGGTACACTGAAGCTTTCTTT.

The chain employs TRBV28 and TRBJ1-3, with D perhaps TRBD1 (5 bases). The V end lost 6 bases, the J end lost 4 bases, and 25 bases lay between the germline ends. The length of the CDR3 is 18 residues. The germline V gene encodes CDR1 MDHEN and CDR2 SYDVKM. CDR3 in DNA: TGTGCCAGCAGCTACACTTTACCGGGCAGGGTAGGAGGAAACACCATATATTTT. Amino acids: CASSYTLPGRVGGNTIYF.

This clone has more than one count but fewer than ten. The chain carries TRBV11-2 and TRBJ1-5, with a tentative D call TRBD1 (5 bases). The V end lost 0 bases, the J end lost 2 bases, and 8 bases lay between the germline ends. The CDR3 has 15 residues. Germline CDR1 is SGHAT and CDR2 is FQNNGV. Here the CDR3 DNA reads TGTGCCAGCAGCTTAGATCTGACAGGCAATCAGCCCCAGCATTTT. Translated: CASSLDLTGNQPQHF.

In this sample, this clone turned up many times. The chain links TRBV19 to TRBJ1-1; 12 positions agree with TRBD1. The V gene end was trimmed by 1 base and the J gene end by 9 bases; junction bases not matched to a gene: 0. Germline loops: CDR1 LNHDA, CDR2 SQIVND (reference sequence). The CDR3 spans 13 residues. The CDR3, as DNA: TGTGCCAGTAGTATAGGGGACAGGGGGCAAGCTTTCTTT. Protein: CASSIGDRGQAFF.

V and J are TRBV18 and TRBJ1-3; the match to TRBD1 covers 8 bases. Trimming at V came to 2 bases and at J to 3 bases, leaving 6 bases not matched to a gene. Germline loops: CDR1 KGHSH, CDR2 LQKENI. The CDR3 runs 16 residues. CDR3 nucleotides: TGTGCCAGCTCACCAGGACCAGGGGGCGGTGGAAACACCATATATTTT. It is translated as CASSPGPGGGGNTIYF.

The chain uses TRBV19 and TRBJ1-1, with D possibly being TRBD1 (5 bases). This CDR3 contains 14 residues. V lost 6 bases and J 0 bases, leaving 11 bases between the germline ends. CDR1 is LNHDA, CDR2 SQIVND, per germline (reference sequence). The CDR3 DNA sequence: TGTGCCAGTAGGATATTAGGGGTGAACACTGAAGCTTTCTTT. Its protein is CASRILGVNTEAFF.

The chain employs TRBV6-5 and TRBJ1-1, with 8 positions matching TRBD1. Trimming removed 0 bases from V and 6 bases from J; junction bases left unmatched: 9. The CDR3 loop spans 16 amino acids. The germline gives CDR1 MNHEY, CDR2 SVGAGI. The DNA of the CDR3 is TGTGCCAGCAGTTACTCCCCTCAGGGGGCATTGGCTGAAGCTTTCTTT. Its translation: CASSYSPQGALAEAFF.

The DNA for the CDR3 is TGCAGCGTTGAATCGCGGGACACAGATACGCAGTATTTT. It encodes CSVESRDTDTQYF. V is TRBV29-1 and J is TRBJ2-3, with a possible D match to TRBD2 (6 bases). CDR3 size: 13 residues. V lost 2 bases, J lost 2 bases, and 8 bases lay in between. Per germline, CDR1 SQVTM and CDR2 ANQGSEA.

This chain connects TRBV11-2 to TRBJ2-5; TRBD2 matches 8 bases. Germline CDR1 SGHAT, CDR2 FQNNGV. The J segment lost 2 bases and the V segment lost 0 bases, leaving 5 bases of the junction unmatched. The CDR3 consists of 16 residues. CDR3 nucleotide sequence: TGTGCCAGCAGCTTAGATCCAGCGGGGGATCAAGAGACCCAGTACTTC. This codes for CASSLDPAGDQETQYF.

The chain employs TRBV5-5 and TRBJ2-1; the D gene is possibly TRBD2 (6 bases). Per the germline V gene, CDR1 is SGHKS and CDR2 is YYEKEE (reference sequence). CDR3 length: 15 amino acids. Trimming took off 0 bases at V and 0 bases at J, with 7 bases between the two ends. CDR3 DNA sequence: TGTGCCAGCAGCTTGGACGGGAGCTCCTACAATGAGCAGTTCTTC. It yields the protein CASSLDGSSYNEQFF.

The DNA of the CDR3 is TGCGCCAGCAGCCAGGCCGCCTCGAACACTGAAGCTTTCTTT. Translation gives CASSQAASNTEAFF. The chain employs TRBV4-1 and TRBJ1-1, with D uncertain. The CDR3 has 14 amino acids. V lost 3 bases and J 1 base, leaving 9 bases between the germline ends. Germline values: CDR1 MGHRA, CDR2 YSYEKL.

CDR3 sequence reads: CASSQGARTNYGYTF. DNA of the CDR3: TGTGCCAGCAGCCAGGGGGCCCGAACTAACTATGGCTACACCTTC. The chain links TRBV3-1 (or the pseudogene TRBV3-2) to TRBJ1-2; weak D call: TRBD1 (6 bases). The germline CDR1 and CDR2 sequences are LGHDT and YNNKEL (reference sequence). The CDR3 totals 15 residues. The V gene lost 3 bases and the J gene lost 0 bases, with 11 bases spanning the gap.

The V call is TRBV3-1 (or the pseudogene TRBV3-2), the J call TRBJ1-1; no firm D call. This CDR3 is 14 amino acids long. V was cut by 0 bases and J by 2 bases, with 7 bases left in between. Per the germline V gene, CDR1 is LGHDT and CDR2 is YNNKEL (reference sequence). The CDR3 DNA sequence: TGTGCCAGCAGCCAAGAGTATGGCAACACTGAAGCTTTCTTT. It specifies CASSQEYGNTEAFF.

The rearrangement links TRBV7-2 to TRBJ2-7; the match to TRBD2 covers 8 bases. CDR3 length equals 16 residues. V trimming: 1 base; J trimming: 0 bases; junction bases outside the gene matches: 5. CDR1 is SGHTA and CDR2 is FQGNSA in the germline V gene. Here the CDR3 DNA reads TGTGCCAGCAGCTTAGGCGGCGGGGGGAACTCCTACGAGCAGTACTTC. Translating gives CASSLGGGGNSYEQYF. Full variable domain (rest looked up from reference TRBV7-2 and TRBJ2-7): GAGVSQSPSNKVTEKGKDVELRCDPISGHTALYWYRQSLGQGLEFLIYFQGNSAPDKSGLPSDRFSAERTGGSVSTLTIQRTQQEDSAVYLCASSLGGGGNSYEQYFGPGTRLTVT.

The V call is TRBV18, the J call TRBJ2-7; 7 bases agree with TRBD1. V lost 4 bases and J lost 0; bases outside the gene matches: 0. Germline lookup yields CDR1 KGHSH and CDR2 LQKENI. The CDR3 runs to 13 residues. CDR3 sequence: CASSRDSSYEQYF. In DNA, the CDR3 is TGTGCCAGCTCACGGGACAGCTCCTACGAGCAGTACTTC. The full variable domain, rest sourced from reference TRBV18 and TRBJ2-7, is NAGVMQNPRHLVRRRGQEARLRCSPMKGHSHVYWYRQLPEEGLKFMVYLQKENIIDESGMPKERFSAEFPKEGPSILRIQQVVRGDSAAYFCASSRDSSYEQYFGPGTRLTVT.

This chain joins TRBV19 and TRBJ1-5; D is undetermined. The CDR3 totals 13 residues. Germline V gene data show CDR1 as LNHDA and CDR2 as SQIVND (reference sequence). The germline V and J ends were trimmed by 5 bases and 6 bases, with 11 bases remaining between them. The CDR3 region has the DNA TGTGCCAGTAGTGTCACGAGTTCTCAGCCCCAGCATTTT. Encoded protein: CASSVTSSQPQHF.

This rearrangement joins TRBV7-9 to TRBJ1-2; TRBD1 is a possible D gene (5 bases). V was clipped by 5 bases and J by 8 bases, with 15 bases between them. The CDR3 spans 13 residues. Germline loops: CDR1 SEHNR, CDR2 FQNEAQ (reference sequence). The CDR3 bases are TGTGCCAGCAGCCCCGATGGGGCAGCCGGCTACACCTTC. It specifies CASSPDGAAGYTF.

This clone has only a few counts. The chain carries TRBV7-2 and TRBJ1-5; D call uncertain. Trimming left V 2 bases short and J 6 bases short, with 8 bases between. This CDR3 is 13 amino acids long. Germline V gives CDR1 SGHTA, CDR2 FQGNSA. In nucleotides, the CDR3 is TGTGCCAGCAGCTTAACGGGGAGTCAGCCCCAGCATTTT. Translated, it gives CASSLTGSQPQHF.

This sequence joins TRBV2 and TRBJ1-5; 7 nucleotides align to TRBD1. Trimming took 5 bases from V and 7 from J; bases not matched to a gene: 5. CDR3 length: 13 amino acids. Germline loops: CDR1 SNHLY, CDR2 FYNNEI. CDR3 sequence (DNA): TGTGCCAGCAGTCAAGGGGGCTGGCAGCCCCAGCATTTT. It specifies CASSQGGWQPQHF.

In DNA form, the CDR3 reads TGTGCCAGCAGCCCCTCAAGGCAGGGCAATCAGCCCCAGCATTTT. This encodes CASSPSRQGNQPQHF. The gene calls are TRBV7-2 and TRBJ1-5; no reliable D call. The CDR3 loop spans 15 amino acids. CDR1 SGHTA and CDR2 FQGNSA come from the germline V gene. V lost 5 bases to trimming and J lost 2 bases, with 13 bases between them. Full variable domain (remainder filled in from reference TRBV7-2 and TRBJ1-5): GAGVSQSPSNKVTEKGKDVELRCDPISGHTALYWYRQSLGQGLEFLIYFQGNSAPDKSGLPSDRFSAERTGGSVSTLTIQRTQQEDSAVYLCASSPSRQGNQPQHFGDGTRLSIL.

The chain recombines TRBV5-1 with TRBJ1-6; D gene ambiguous. Germline values: CDR1 SGHRS, CDR2 YFSETQ. This CDR3 is 14 amino acids long. V was shortened by 0 bases and J by 8 bases, with 9 bases between the two germline ends. The CDR3: CASSLAREDSPLHF. Here the CDR3 DNA reads TGCGCCAGCAGCTTGGCCCGGGAGGATTCACCCCTCCACTTT.

V is TRBV9 and J is TRBJ2-1, with D perhaps TRBD1 (5 bases). This CDR3 contains 16 residues. The germline gives CDR1 SGDLS, CDR2 YYNGEE. V dropped 0 bases and J dropped 5 bases, with 15 bases sitting between them. The CDR3 bases are TGTGCCAGCAGCGTAGGATGGGGCGTGAGAGACAATGAGCAGTTCTTC. It codes for CASSVGWGVRDNEQFF.

This clone was observed once. For the CDR3, the DNA is TGTGCCAGCAGTTTAGCGACAGACGAGCAGTACTTC. It yields the protein CASSLATDEQYF. The chain is built from TRBV12-3 or TRBV12-4 and TRBJ2-7; tentatively, D is TRBD1 (5 bases). V gave up 0 bases and J gave up 5 bases, with 5 bases separating them. The CDR3 extends over 12 amino acids.

This chain uses TRBV12-3 or TRBV12-4 with TRBJ2-1, with a possible D match to TRBD2 (7 bases). The V end lost 2 bases, the J end lost 9 bases, and 11 bases lay between the germline ends. The CDR3 loop spans 13 amino acids. The CDR3 DNA is TGTGCCAGCAGTTTAAAGGGGGGGAGTGAGCAGTTCTTC. It yields the protein CASSLKGGSEQFF.

The rearrangement uses TRBV5-1 and TRBJ1-3, with 7 positions matching TRBD1. The CDR3 is 16 residues long. The germline CDR1 and CDR2 sequences are SGHRS and YFSETQ. Trimming removed 3 bases from V and 0 bases from J; junction bases left unmatched: 6. CDR3 loop: CASSSGTVNSGNTIYF. CDR3 DNA sequence: TGCGCCAGCAGCTCGGGGACAGTTAACTCTGGAAACACCATATATTTT.

The rearrangement uses TRBV9 and TRBJ2-7, with D hard to call. Germline lookup yields CDR1 SGDLS and CDR2 YYNGEE. This CDR3 spans 13 amino acids. V was trimmed by 2 bases and J by 3 bases, leaving 9 bases between them. The CDR3 DNA follows: TGTGCCAGCAGCGTGGCTCAGTACTACGAGCAGTACTTC. Amino acid sequence: CASSVAQYYEQYF.

The chain links TRBV3-1 (or the pseudogene TRBV3-2) to TRBJ1-2, with 8 bases identical to TRBD1. Germline CDR1 reads LGHDT; CDR2 reads YNNKEL (reference sequence). V lost 3 bases, J lost 4 bases, and 4 bases stayed unmatched. The CDR3 has 14 amino acids. CDR3 nucleotide sequence: TGTGCCAGCAGCCAGCGGGACAGGCGCTATGGCTACACCTTC. This translates into CASSQRDRRYGYTF.